This entry is about one TCR beta chain. V trimming: 7 bases; J trimming: 1 base; junction bases outside the gene matches: 3. CDR1 MNHNY and CDR2 SVGAGI come from the germline V gene (reference sequence). The CDR3 runs to 14 residues. This specimen belongs to a study of shared clonotypes between healthy human individuals. The repertoire was sequenced with immunoSEQ multiplex PCR; TCRdb's copy has only in-frame clones and lacks some. The profile shows roughly 1,100,000 clones, under 80% of them singletons. Caucasian adults living in Nashville, Tennessee, provided all samples. The chain combines TRBV6-6 with TRBJ2-2; TRBD1 aligns across 7 bases. The sequenced sample consisted of memory CD4+ T cells sorted from blood. Subset noted: CD45RA-negative fraction. The clonotype comes from a man aged 18 to 30 in good health. The CDR3 loop reads CASMTGQNTGELFF. For the CDR3, the DNA is TGTGCCAGCATGACAGGGCAGAACACCGGGGAGCTGTTTTTT.